This T cell receptor (beta chain) came from a study of CD8 T cells in ankylosing spondylitis (dated by TCRdb to 2016 to 2017). About the investigation overall: The study set out to find disease-linked TCR variants by profiling T cell receptor beta repertoires in ankylosing spondylitis patients and healthy donors. The whole study cohort included over a hundred healthy donors and around 25 ankylosing spondylitis patients. Peripheral blood was sampled, and synovial fluid was also collected from ankylosing spondylitis patients.

The sequencer listed for this sample is Illumina HiSeq 2500. Quantitative 5'-RACE with molecular barcodes was the method used to prepare the TCR beta libraries. In the authors' own workflow: A new computational method, built on a probabilistic model of VDJ rearrangement, was used to identify disease-linked TCR variants. TCRdb's own reprocessing of the public reads used fastp at Q25 and MiXCR and kept productive beta chains. Rows matching on CDR3 protein sequence are summarized as one entry with the most common DNA and genes. None of the V and J calls come from the authors' own analysis; TCRdb made them. Recorded for this sample are roughly 400,000 distinct CDR3 sequences; under 25% of them occurred a single time. The leading ten clones occupy roughly 16% of the sample. In regard to this clonotype: Its binding antigen is unknown. There are no base qualities to consult, and no much larger clone falls within one base.

The study at large found these results: Some motif variants had previously been reported in the synovial fluid and blood of reactive arthritis patients, which suggests shared mechanisms of disease initiation. According to the report, matched synovial fluid samples from ankylosing spondylitis patients were significantly enriched for the disease-linked clones. Blood from ankylosing spondylitis patients appeared to be characterized by a TCR beta motif made up of seven or eight highly homologous amino acid variants. A CD8+ phenotype was shown by the disease-linked clones, which were found at relatively low frequencies in peripheral blood.

Including the terminal cysteine and phenylalanine, the CDR3 comprises 12 residues. Only the CDR3 part of the read is kept: 36 bases, read in frame from the first base. CDR1 and CDR2, looked up from the germline V gene (reference sequence), are DFQATT and SNEGSKA. V was cut back by 1 base and J by 5 bases, leaving a gap of 7 bases between them. The V and J segments used are TRBV20-1 and TRBJ2-3, with the identity of the D gene unclear. The TCR originated in a male donor with ankylosing spondylitis. The sample taken for sequencing was blood, either unsorted or a sorted T cell fraction (not recorded which). The DNA sequence follows: TGCAGTGCTAGAGCATCGATAGATACGCAGTATTTT. It translates to CSARASIDTQYF.